This T cell receptor (beta chain) was observed in a study of blood T cell repertoires in COVID-19. Background on the study: Italy, Spain and the United States were the sources of the convalescent and acute COVID-19 samples. T cells, B-cell-depleted T cells, or PBMCs provided the cDNA or gDNA that served as material.

Germline V CDR1 and CDR2: SGHTA, FQGTGA. With V trimmed by 5 bases and J by 7 bases, 14 bases remained unmatched. CDR3 length: 16 amino acids. As processed by the authors: Amplification from reference gene primers served as the basis for estimated nucleated cell counts. The method was immunoSEQ multiplex PCR; TCRdb's version includes in-frame clones alone and lacks a portion of them. From that table come the V and J calls and clone size; the DNA was used to work out D and trimming. This sample yields around 140,000 clones, of which roughly 84% are seen a single time; 2.6% belongs to the top ten. Sequenced: peripheral blood. This TCR came from a human donor with acute or convalescent COVID-19. The donor label of this sample is uncertain. The genes are TRBV7-3 and TRBJ2-5; 9 bases match TRBD1. The CDR3, as DNA: TGTGCCAGCAGCCCCGGGGCACAGGGGGCGAGCGGGACCCAGTACTTC. Amino acids: CASSPGAQGASGTQYF.